This TCR beta chain was retrieved from a study of vaccination and CD4 T cells after COVID-19. Study information: Each convalescent patient was PCR positive for SARS-CoV-2 on nasal swab; nine or ten cases were mild and one severe. The authors used overlapping spike peptides from SARS-CoV-2, HCoV-NL63, HCoV-OC43 and HCoV-229E to stimulate cells.

Trimming took 5 bases from V and 5 from J, leaving 30 bases between them. Germline loops: CDR1 SGHTA, CDR2 FQGNSA. The CDR3 consists of 19 residues. Treatment denoted: approximately 9-day PBMC culture with coronavirus spike peptide pools or control peptides (ViraFEST assay). Scientists ran DNA taken from cultured CD4+ T cells through the Oncomine TCR Beta short-read assay for sequencing. Each CDR3 protein gets one entry after TCRdb re-called the PCR reads with MiXCR. The sample lists about 9,000 distinct CDR3 sequences; roughly 50% were seen once. Concerning this clonotype itself: The antigen remains undetermined.

The clonotype comes from a human donor who had recovered from COVID-19. The chain has TRBV7-2 and TRBJ1-2, with D hard to call. The material sequenced was CD4+ T cells from blood, cultured in vitro. The CDR3 nucleotides are TGTGCCAGCAGCGTATTTCCCTCGACTCGACACAACGATATATATGGCTACACCTTC. The encoded protein is CASSVFPSTRHNDIYGYTF.